These 27 T cell receptor beta chains were all obtained from the same sample, sequenced in a study of T cell responses to AZD1222 COVID-19 vaccine. The repertoire was sequenced with immunoSEQ multiplex PCR; TCRdb's copy has only in-frame clones and lacks some. The sample contains about 130,000 clones, 70% to 90% of which appear only once. Sequencing used peripheral blood, obtained on day 0 of AZD1222 vaccination. The receptors derive from an adult in good health.

This chain connects TRBV7-9 to TRBJ1-5; 7 bases fit TRBD1. Germline V gene lookup returns CDR1 SEHNR and CDR2 FQNEAQ (reference sequence). V was pared by 3 bases and J by 4 bases, with 3 bases of the junction left unmatched. This CDR3 is 14 amino acids long. This CDR3 is CASSFDRENQPQHF. The DNA of the CDR3 is TGTGCCAGCAGCTTCGACAGGGAGAATCAGCCCCAGCATTTT.

The genes are TRBV2 and TRBJ1-1, with TRBD1 matching over 9 bases. The CDR3 runs to 13 residues. Trimming took 6 bases from V and 3 from J; bases not matched to a gene: 2. Germline V gene lookup returns CDR1 SNHLY and CDR2 FYNNEI. The CDR3 loop is CASRRDRDTEAFF. CDR3 sequence (DNA): TGTGCCAGCAGGAGGGACAGGGACACTGAAGCTTTCTTT.

The V call is TRBV19, the J call TRBJ2-7; the D gene is possibly TRBD1 (7 bases). With 3 bases removed from V and 2 bases from J, the gap between germline ends came to 17 bases. CDR1 LNHDA and CDR2 SQIVND come from the germline V gene (reference sequence). The CDR3 is 16 residues long. CDR3 sequence reads: CASSMGLGGQTYEQYF. DNA for the CDR3: TGTGCCAGTAGTATGGGATTGGGGGGACAGACCTACGAGCAGTACTTC.

The chain carries TRBV28 and TRBJ1-1; D gene uncertain. This CDR3 is 13 amino acids long. Between the trimmed V and J ends, which lost 6 bases and 6 bases, there was a span of 14 bases. Germline lookup yields CDR1 MDHEN and CDR2 SYDVKM. CDR3 sequence (DNA): TGTGCCAGCAGGTGGGTAGGCGGTGCTGAAGCTTTCTTT. It translates to CASRWVGGAEAFF.

The rearrangement uses TRBV7-2 and TRBJ2-3; TRBD2 agrees at 9 bases. Trimming at V came to 5 bases and at J to 6 bases, leaving 15 bases not matched to a gene. Looked up from germline, CDR1 is SGHTA and CDR2 is FQGNSA. The CDR3 is 17 amino acids. The DNA of the CDR3 is TGTGCCAGCAGCCGGTTACTTCTAGCGGGGTCCGCCGATACGCAGTATTTT. As protein: CASSRLLLAGSADTQYF.

The chain uses TRBV3-1 (or the pseudogene TRBV3-2) and TRBJ1-5; D is undetermined. CDR1 and CDR2 (germline): LGHDT, YNNKEL (reference sequence). V gave up 4 bases and J gave up 7 bases, with 14 bases separating them. The CDR3 contains 14 residues. The CDR3 spells CASSRGLEPQPQHF. In nucleotides, the CDR3 is TGTGCCAGCAGCCGAGGGTTAGAGCCGCAGCCCCAGCATTTT.

This clone was seen just once. V and J are TRBV6-5 and TRBJ1-3; no clear D. CDR1 is MNHEY and CDR2 is SVGAGI in the germline V gene. The CDR3 loop spans 15 amino acids. With 10 bases removed from V and 0 bases from J, the gap between germline ends came to 16 bases. The CDR3 protein is CATLLTLYSGNTIYF. The CDR3 nucleotides read TGTGCCACCCTCTTGACACTTTACTCTGGAAACACCATATATTTT.

J is TRBJ2-7 and V is TRBV7-2; no reliable D call. Trimming stripped 1 base from V and 5 bases from J, with 9 bases between. Germline V lookup: CDR1 SGHTA, CDR2 FQGNSA. The CDR3 is 13 amino acids. The CDR3 nucleotides are TGTGCCAGCAGCTTAGAAGGTGGGGACGAGCAGTACTTC. Protein: CASSLEGGDEQYF.

The CDR3 region is CASSFADTQYF. CDR3 coding DNA: TGTGCCAGCAGTTTCGCAGATACGCAGTATTTT. The J gene is TRBJ2-3, the V gene TRBV12-3 or TRBV12-4; D call uncertain. The V gene lost 3 bases and the J gene lost 4 bases, with 2 bases spanning the gap. CDR3 length: 11 residues.

The chain links TRBV27 to TRBJ1-2, with TRBD1 identical over 10 bases. J gave up 3 bases and V 3 bases, and 4 bases lay outside the gene matches. This CDR3 has 15 residues. Germline assignment: CDR1 MNHEY and CDR2 SMNVEV (reference sequence). The CDR3 protein is CASSLTGGVHYGYTF. As DNA, the CDR3 is TGTGCCAGCAGTTTGACAGGGGGCGTGCACTATGGCTACACCTTC.

The chain recombines TRBV19 with TRBJ1-2; 7 nucleotides line up with TRBD1. Germline CDR1 is LNHDA and CDR2 is SQIVND (reference sequence). The CDR3 has 13 residues. V gave up 6 bases and J gave up 6 bases; unmatched junction bases: 7. CDR3 nucleotides: TGTGCCAGTAGCCGACAGGGATCTGATGGCTACACCTTC. Translated, it gives CASSRQGSDGYTF.

With regard to this clone: This sample also contains other DNA sequences that code for the same CDR3. For the CDR3, the DNA is TGTGCCAGCCGCCGGGGAGGTAGCTCCTACAATGAGCAGTTCTTC. Amino acid sequence: CASRRGGSSYNEQFF. The V and J genes are TRBV2 and TRBJ2-1; D is perhaps TRBD2 (6 bases). Trimming took 8 bases from V and 0 from J, leaving 14 bases between them. From germline, CDR1 is SNHLY and CDR2 FYNNEI. CDR3 length: 15 amino acids.

The V call is TRBV6-2 or TRBV6-3, the J call TRBJ1-5; D call uncertain. Trimming left V 2 bases short and J 5 bases short, with 10 bases between. CDR1 and CDR2 from the germline V gene are MNHEY and SVGEGT. The CDR3 sequence is 14 residues long. The CDR3 is CASSYAAGDQPQHF. The CDR3 DNA follows: TGTGCCAGCAGTTACGCAGCAGGCGATCAGCCCCAGCATTTT.

The J gene is TRBJ1-5, the V gene TRBV7-2; 7 nucleotides align to TRBD1. Trimming at V came to 8 bases and at J to 3 bases, leaving 7 bases not matched to a gene. This CDR3 has 14 residues. Germline loops: CDR1 SGHTA, CDR2 FQGNSA. CDR3 in amino acids: CASRQGPDNQPQHF. CDR3 nucleotides: TGTGCCAGCCGACAGGGACCGGACAATCAGCCCCAGCATTTT.

The chain combines TRBV19 with TRBJ2-2; 10 bases line up with TRBD2. The germline gives CDR1 LNHDA, CDR2 SQIVND (reference sequence). The J segment lost 7 bases and the V segment lost 6 bases, leaving 11 bases of the junction unmatched. The CDR3 contains 16 residues. The CDR3 DNA sequence: TGTGCCAGTAGCACAGCGGGGGGGACCTCCGTCGGGGAGCTGTTTTTT. This translates into CASSTAGGTSVGELFF.

This clone has ten or more counts. V is TRBV5-5 and J is TRBJ1-5; TRBD1 might be the D (5 bases). Trimming shortened V by 2 bases and J by 2 bases, and 8 bases separated the two germline ends. Germline V gene sequence: CDR1 SGHKS, CDR2 YYEKEE (reference sequence). CDR3 size: 14 residues. CDR3 sequence reads: CASSFEGGNQPQHF. The CDR3 DNA reads as TGTGCCAGCAGCTTCGAAGGGGGCAATCAGCCCCAGCATTTT.

V usage is TRBV4-1 and J usage is TRBJ2-4, with D perhaps TRBD2 (6 bases). This CDR3 comprises 16 residues. V lost 0 bases to trimming and J lost 2 bases, with 11 bases between them. CDR1 and CDR2 from the germline V gene are MGHRA and YSYEKL. The CDR3 sequence: CASSQDPLASKNIQYF. CDR3 nucleotides: TGCGCCAGCAGCCAAGACCCGCTAGCGTCCAAAAACATTCAGTACTTC.

This chain uses TRBV11-2 with TRBJ2-7, with 8 bases aligning to TRBD1. The CDR3 runs 13 residues. Per germline, CDR1 SGHAT and CDR2 FQNNGV. V shed 5 bases and J 4 bases; nucleotides not matched to a gene: 4. This CDR3 reads CASSKDRGYEQYF. CDR3 DNA: TGTGCCAGCAGCAAAGACAGGGGTTACGAGCAGTACTTC. The full variable domain, completed using reference TRBV11-2 and TRBJ2-7, is EAGVAQSPRYKIIEKRQSVAFWCNPISGHATLYWYQQILGQGPKLLIQFQNNGVVDDSQLPKDRFSAERLKGVDSTLKIQPAKLEDSAVYLCASSKDRGYEQYFGPGTRLTVT.

This chain joins TRBV1 and TRBJ1-1. TRBV1 constitutes a pseudogene. The CDR3 is 15 residues long. In nucleotides, the CDR3 is TGCACCAGCAGCCACCCTGCAGGTGGGAAACCTGAAGCTTTCTTT. Its translation is CTSSHPAGGKPEAFF.

The rearrangement uses TRBV11-1 and TRBJ2-5; TRBD2 matches at 10 bases. The trim removed 6 bases at V and 4 bases at J, leaving 5 bases unmatched. This CDR3 is 14 amino acids long. Looked up from germline, CDR1 is SGHAT and CDR2 is FQDESV (reference sequence). The CDR3 sequence: CASSQAGGLETQYF. The CDR3 bases are TGTGCCAGCAGTCAAGCGGGGGGGCTAGAGACCCAGTACTTC.

This clone has a single count. CDR3 sequence reads: CASSLFRAGGNTIYF. The CDR3 bases are TGTGCCAGCAGCCTTTTCAGGGCTGGCGGAAACACCATATATTTT. This chain connects TRBV3-1 (or the pseudogene TRBV3-2) to TRBJ1-3; D perhaps matches TRBD1 (5 bases). The CDR3 is 15 residues long. The V gene lost 4 bases and the J gene lost 4 bases, with 14 bases spanning the gap. The germline V gene encodes CDR1 LGHDT and CDR2 YNNKEL (reference sequence).

The V call is TRBV28, the J call TRBJ2-1; TRBD2 matches 11 bases. This CDR3 has 15 residues. Trimming removed 9 bases from V and 5 bases from J; junction bases left unmatched: 9. Germline CDR1 reads MDHEN; CDR2 reads SYDVKM. The chain's CDR3 is CARKGSGRDHNEQFF. CDR3 in DNA: TGTGCCAGAAAAGGTAGCGGGAGGGACCACAATGAGCAGTTCTTC.

The gene calls are TRBV5-5 and TRBJ2-2, with a tentative D call TRBD1 (6 bases). Germline loops: CDR1 SGHKS, CDR2 YYEKEE (reference sequence). The CDR3 length is 17 residues. V lost 4 bases and J 2 bases, leaving 18 bases between the germline ends. CDR3 region: CASSPRPGTPNTGELFF. The CDR3 coding sequence is TGTGCCAGCAGCCCTCGTCCCGGGACACCAAACACCGGGGAGCTGTTTTTT.

The chain has TRBV6-2 or TRBV6-3 and TRBJ2-1; a possible D gene is TRBD2 (6 bases). Trimming removed 5 bases from V and 9 bases from J, with 20 bases in between. Germline lookup yields CDR1 MNHEY and CDR2 SVGEGT. The CDR3 contains 15 residues. In DNA, the CDR3 is TGTGCCAGCAGTGAGCCGACTCGCCCCGGGGGTGAGCAGTTCTTC. Protein product: CASSEPTRPGGEQFF.

In its sample, this clone was seen a few times. The chain recombines TRBV3-1 (or the pseudogene TRBV3-2) with TRBJ2-1, with D perhaps matching TRBD1 or TRBD2 (6 bases each). CDR3 length: 14 residues. CDR1 and CDR2 (germline): LGHDT, YNNKEL (reference sequence). The V and J ends lost 5 bases and 4 bases respectively, with 12 bases between them. The CDR3: CASSEGGGYNEQFF. CDR3 sequence (DNA): TGTGCCAGCAGCGAGGGGGGCGGATACAATGAGCAGTTCTTC.

This chain links TRBV15 with TRBJ1-4, with TRBD1 identical over 7 bases. CDR1 and CDR2 from the germline V gene are LNHNV and YYDKDF (reference sequence). The V segment lost 5 bases and the J segment 7 bases; nucleotides outside the gene matches: 13. The CDR3 runs to 16 residues. CDR3 sequence: CATSPKRYQGGEKLFF. The CDR3 region has the DNA TGTGCCACCAGCCCAAAACGCTACCAGGGGGGTGAAAAACTGTTTTTT. The complete variable domain, with remaining parts taken from reference TRBV15 and TRBJ1-4, reads DAMVIQNPRYQVTQFGKPVTLSCSQTLNHNVMYWYQQKSSQAPKLLFHYYDKDFNNEADTPDNFQSRRPNTSFCFLDIRSPGLGDTAMYLCATSPKRYQGGEKLFFGSGTQLSVL.

J is TRBJ1-4 and V is TRBV3-1 (or the pseudogene TRBV3-2), with TRBD1 identical over 9 bases. Germline V gives CDR1 LGHDT, CDR2 YNNKEL (reference sequence). V lost 6 bases to trimming and J lost 8 bases; unmatched junction nucleotides: 7. This CDR3 spans 14 amino acids. CDR3 sequence (DNA): TGTGCCAGCAGTCTCCGGGACAGGGACGAAAAACTGTTTTTT. Translating it yields CASSLRDRDEKLFF.